This TCR beta chain was sequenced for a study of early T cells in non-severe SARS-CoV-2 infection. Study-wide background: The study sequenced bulk RNA from unsorted whole blood, with chains unpaired. Study-level points and caveats: VDJdb-based annotation leaned toward anti-spike CD8 responses and missed private and CD4 specificities.

CDR1 and CDR2 from the germline V gene are SNHLY and FYNNEI. This CDR3 spans 10 amino acids. The V end lost 4 bases, the J end lost 8 bases, and 2 bases lay between the germline ends. Individually, cDNA molecules had unique molecular identifiers attached to them. TCRdb analysed the 5' RACE reads with MiXCR anew, one entry per CDR3 protein. This sample has approximately 39,000 distinct CDR3 sequences, with roughly 4.8% found just once. This clonotype came up many times. Its matching antigen is unknown. The sample consisted of whole blood. This sequence joins TRBV2 and TRBJ1-4; D uncertain. The clonotype originates from an adult who was a healthcare worker with PCR-confirmed SARS-CoV-2 infection or an uninfected control (not recorded which). The CDR3 spells CASSVEKLFF. The CDR3 coding sequence is TGTGCCAGCAGTGTCGAAAAACTGTTTTTT.